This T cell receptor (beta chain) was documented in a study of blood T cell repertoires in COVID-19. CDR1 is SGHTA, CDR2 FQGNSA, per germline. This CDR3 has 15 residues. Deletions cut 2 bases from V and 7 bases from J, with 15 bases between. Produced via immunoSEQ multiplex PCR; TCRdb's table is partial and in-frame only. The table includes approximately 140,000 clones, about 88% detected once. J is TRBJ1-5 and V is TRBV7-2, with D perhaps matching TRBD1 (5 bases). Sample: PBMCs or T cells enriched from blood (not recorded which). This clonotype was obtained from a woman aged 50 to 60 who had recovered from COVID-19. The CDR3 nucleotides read TGTGCCAGCAGCTTAATGGGCAGGGCGGAACAGCCCCAGCATTTT. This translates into CASSLMGRAEQPQHF.